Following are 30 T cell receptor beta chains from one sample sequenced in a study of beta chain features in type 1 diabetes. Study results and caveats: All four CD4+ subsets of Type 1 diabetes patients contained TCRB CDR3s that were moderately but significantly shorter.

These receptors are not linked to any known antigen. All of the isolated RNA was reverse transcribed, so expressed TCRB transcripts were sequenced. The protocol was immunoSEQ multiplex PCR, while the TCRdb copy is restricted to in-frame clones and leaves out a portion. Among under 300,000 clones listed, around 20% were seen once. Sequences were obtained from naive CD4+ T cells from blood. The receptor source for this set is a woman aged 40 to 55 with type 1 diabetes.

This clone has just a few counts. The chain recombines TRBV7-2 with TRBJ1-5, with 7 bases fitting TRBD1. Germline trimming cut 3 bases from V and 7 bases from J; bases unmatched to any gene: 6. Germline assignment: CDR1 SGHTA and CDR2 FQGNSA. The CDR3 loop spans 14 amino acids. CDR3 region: CASSFITGEQPQHF. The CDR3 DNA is TGTGCCAGCAGCTTCATCACAGGGGAGCAGCCCCAGCATTTT.

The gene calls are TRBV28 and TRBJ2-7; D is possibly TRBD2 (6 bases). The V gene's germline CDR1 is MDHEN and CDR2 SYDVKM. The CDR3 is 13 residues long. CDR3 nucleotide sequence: TGTGCTGGGGGGACTCCCAACTCCTACGAGCAGTACTTC. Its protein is CAGGTPNSYEQYF.

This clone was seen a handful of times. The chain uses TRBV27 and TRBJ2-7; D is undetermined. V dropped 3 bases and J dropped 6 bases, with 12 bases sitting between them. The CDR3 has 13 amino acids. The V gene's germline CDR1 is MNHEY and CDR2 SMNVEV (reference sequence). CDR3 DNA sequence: TGTGCCAGCAGTTTCAACTTGGTCGGCGAGCAGTACTTC. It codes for CASSFNLVGEQYF.

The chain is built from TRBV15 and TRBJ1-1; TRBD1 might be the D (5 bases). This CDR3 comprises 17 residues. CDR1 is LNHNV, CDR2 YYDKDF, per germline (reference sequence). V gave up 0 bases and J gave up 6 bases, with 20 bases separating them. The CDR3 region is CATSRELRRAGGAEAFF. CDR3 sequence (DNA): TGTGCCACCAGCAGAGAGCTTCGAAGGGCGGGGGGAGCTGAAGCTTTCTTT. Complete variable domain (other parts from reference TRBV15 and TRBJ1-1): DAMVIQNPRYQVTQFGKPVTLSCSQTLNHNVMYWYQQKSSQAPKLLFHYYDKDFNNEADTPDNFQSRRPNTSFCFLDIRSPGLGDTAMYLCATSRELRRAGGAEAFFGQGTRLTVV.

CDR3 region: CASSQDVNTEAFF. Here the CDR3 DNA reads TGCGCCAGCAGCCAAGACGTGAACACTGAAGCTTTCTTT. The gene calls are TRBV4-3 and TRBJ1-1, with unresolved D. The CDR3 spans 13 residues. The germline V gene has CDR1 LGHNA and CDR2 YSLEER. The ends were cut back, 0 bases at V and 0 bases at J, with 2 bases in the middle.

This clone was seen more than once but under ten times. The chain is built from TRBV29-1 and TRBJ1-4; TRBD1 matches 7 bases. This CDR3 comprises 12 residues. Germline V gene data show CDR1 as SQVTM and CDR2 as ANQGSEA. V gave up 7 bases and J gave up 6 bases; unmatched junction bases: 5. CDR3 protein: CSAGGPDEKLFF. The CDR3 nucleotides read TGCAGCGCAGGGGGGCCGGATGAAAAACTGTTTTTT.

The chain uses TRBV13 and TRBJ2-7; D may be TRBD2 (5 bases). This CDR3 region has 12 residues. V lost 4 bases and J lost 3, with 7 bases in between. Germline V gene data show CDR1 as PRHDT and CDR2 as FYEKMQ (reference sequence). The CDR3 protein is CASSSRDYEQYF. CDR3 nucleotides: TGTGCCAGCAGCTCCCGGGACTACGAGCAGTACTTC.

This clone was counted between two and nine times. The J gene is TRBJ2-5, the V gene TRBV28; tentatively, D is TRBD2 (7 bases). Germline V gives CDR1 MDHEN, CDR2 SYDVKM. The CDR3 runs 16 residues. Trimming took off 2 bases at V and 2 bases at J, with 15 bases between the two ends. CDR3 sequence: CASSLGGAGTQETQYF. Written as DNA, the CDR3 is TGTGCCAGCAGTTTAGGGGGGGCAGGAACTCAAGAGACCCAGTACTTC.

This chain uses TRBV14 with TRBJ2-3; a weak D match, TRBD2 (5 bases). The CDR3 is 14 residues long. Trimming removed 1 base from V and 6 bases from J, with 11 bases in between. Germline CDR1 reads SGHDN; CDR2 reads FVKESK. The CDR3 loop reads CASSQGGRWDTQYF. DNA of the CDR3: TGTGCCAGCAGCCAAGGCGGGCGCTGGGATACGCAGTATTTT. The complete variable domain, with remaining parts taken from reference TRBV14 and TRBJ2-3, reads EAGVTQFPSHSVIEKGQTVTLRCDPISGHDNLYWYRRVMGKEIKFLLHFVKESKQDESGMPNNRFLAERTGGTYSTLKVQPAELEDSGVYFCASSQGGRWDTQYFGPGTRLTVL.

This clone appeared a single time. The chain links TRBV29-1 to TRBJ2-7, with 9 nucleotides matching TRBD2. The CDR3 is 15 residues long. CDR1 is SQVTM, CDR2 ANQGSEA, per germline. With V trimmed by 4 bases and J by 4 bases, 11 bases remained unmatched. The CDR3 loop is CSVVPGNSGSYEQYF. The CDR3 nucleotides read TGCAGCGTTGTCCCTGGGAATAGCGGGAGTTACGAGCAGTACTTC.

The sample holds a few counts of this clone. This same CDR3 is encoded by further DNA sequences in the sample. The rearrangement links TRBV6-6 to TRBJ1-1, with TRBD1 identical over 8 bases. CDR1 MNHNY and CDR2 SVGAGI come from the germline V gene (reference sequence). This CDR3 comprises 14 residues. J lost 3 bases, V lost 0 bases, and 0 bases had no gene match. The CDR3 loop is CASSYSTGDTEAFF. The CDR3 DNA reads TGTGCCAGCAGTTACTCGACAGGGGACACTGAAGCTTTCTTT.

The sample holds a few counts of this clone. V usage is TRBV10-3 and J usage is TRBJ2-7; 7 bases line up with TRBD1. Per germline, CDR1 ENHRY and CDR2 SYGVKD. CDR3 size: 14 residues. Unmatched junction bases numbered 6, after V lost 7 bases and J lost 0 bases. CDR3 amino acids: CAITRQGFSYEQYF. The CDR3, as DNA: TGTGCCATCACTAGACAGGGATTCTCCTACGAGCAGTACTTC.

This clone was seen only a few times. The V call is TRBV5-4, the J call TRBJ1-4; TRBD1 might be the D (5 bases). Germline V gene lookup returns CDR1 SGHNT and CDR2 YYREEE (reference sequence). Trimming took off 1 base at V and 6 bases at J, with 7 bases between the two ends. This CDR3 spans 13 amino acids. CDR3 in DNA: TGTGCCAGCAGCTTGCAGGGCGATGAAAAACTGTTTTTT. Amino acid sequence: CASSLQGDEKLFF.

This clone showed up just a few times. This chain's CDR3 is CASSYTASPAGAYEQYF. CDR3 bases: TGTGCCAGCAGTTATACAGCTTCGCCCGCAGGGGCCTACGAGCAGTACTTC. The chain carries TRBV27 and TRBJ2-7; a possible D gene is TRBD1 (6 bases). Per the germline V gene, CDR1 is MNHEY and CDR2 is SMNVEV (reference sequence). The V end lost 4 bases, the J end lost 2 bases, and 21 bases lay between the germline ends. The CDR3 runs 17 residues.

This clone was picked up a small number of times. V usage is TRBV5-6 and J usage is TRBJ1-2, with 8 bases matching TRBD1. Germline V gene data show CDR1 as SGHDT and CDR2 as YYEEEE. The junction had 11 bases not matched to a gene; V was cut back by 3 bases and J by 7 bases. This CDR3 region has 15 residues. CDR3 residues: CASSYPTGTGTGYTF. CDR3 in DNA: TGTGCCAGCAGCTACCCCACCGGGACAGGAACTGGCTACACCTTC.

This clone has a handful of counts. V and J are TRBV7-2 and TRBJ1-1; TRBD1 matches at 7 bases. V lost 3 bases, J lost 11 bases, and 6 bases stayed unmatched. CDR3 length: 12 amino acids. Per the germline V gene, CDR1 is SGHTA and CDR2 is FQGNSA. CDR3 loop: CASSFPNRGAFF. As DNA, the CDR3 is TGTGCCAGCAGCTTCCCAAACAGGGGCGCTTTCTTT.

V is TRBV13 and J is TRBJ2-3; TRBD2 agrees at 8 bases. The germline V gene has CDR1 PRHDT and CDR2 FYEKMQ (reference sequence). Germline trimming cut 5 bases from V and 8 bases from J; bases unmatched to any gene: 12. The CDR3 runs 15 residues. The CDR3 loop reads CASSLGAGVRGTQYF. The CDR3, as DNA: TGTGCCAGCAGCCTCGGAGCGGGAGTACGGGGTACGCAGTATTTT.

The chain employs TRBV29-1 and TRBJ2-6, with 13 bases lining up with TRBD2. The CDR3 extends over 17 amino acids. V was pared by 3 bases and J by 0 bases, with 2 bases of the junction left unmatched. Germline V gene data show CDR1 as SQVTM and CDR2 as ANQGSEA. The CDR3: CSVEGTSGISGANVLTF. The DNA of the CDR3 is TGCAGCGTTGAGGGGACTAGCGGGATCTCTGGGGCCAACGTCCTGACTTTC.

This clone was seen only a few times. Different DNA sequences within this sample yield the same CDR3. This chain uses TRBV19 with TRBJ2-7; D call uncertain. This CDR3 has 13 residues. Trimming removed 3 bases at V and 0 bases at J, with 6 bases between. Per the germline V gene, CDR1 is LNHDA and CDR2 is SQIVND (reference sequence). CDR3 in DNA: TGTGCCAGTAGTATCCAGGCCTCCTACGAGCAGTACTTC. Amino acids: CASSIQASYEQYF.

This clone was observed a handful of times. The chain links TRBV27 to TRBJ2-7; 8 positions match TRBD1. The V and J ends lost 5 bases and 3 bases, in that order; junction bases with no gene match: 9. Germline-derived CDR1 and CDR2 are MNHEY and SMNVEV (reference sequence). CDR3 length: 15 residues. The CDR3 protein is CASSPGTGRIYEQYF. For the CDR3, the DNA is TGTGCCAGCAGTCCCGGGACAGGACGCATCTACGAGCAGTACTTC.

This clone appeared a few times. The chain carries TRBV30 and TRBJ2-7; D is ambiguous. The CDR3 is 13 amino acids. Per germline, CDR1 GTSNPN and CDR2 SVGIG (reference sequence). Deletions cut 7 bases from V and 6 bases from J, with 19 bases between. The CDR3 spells CASAHGFDTEQYF. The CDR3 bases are TGTGCCTCCGCCCACGGGTTTGATACCGAGCAGTACTTC.

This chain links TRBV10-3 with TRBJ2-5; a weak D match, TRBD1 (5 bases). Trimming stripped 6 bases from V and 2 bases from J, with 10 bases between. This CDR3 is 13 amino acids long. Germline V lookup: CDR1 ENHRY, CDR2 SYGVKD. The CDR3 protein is CAIRSGQQETQYF. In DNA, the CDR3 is TGTGCCATCAGATCAGGACAACAAGAGACCCAGTACTTC.

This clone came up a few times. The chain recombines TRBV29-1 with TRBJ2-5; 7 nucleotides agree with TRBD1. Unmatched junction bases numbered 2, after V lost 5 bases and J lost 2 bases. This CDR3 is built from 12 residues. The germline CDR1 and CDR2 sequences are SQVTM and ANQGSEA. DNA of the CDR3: TGCAGCGTTAAGGGACAGCAAGAGACCCAGTACTTC. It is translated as CSVKGQQETQYF.

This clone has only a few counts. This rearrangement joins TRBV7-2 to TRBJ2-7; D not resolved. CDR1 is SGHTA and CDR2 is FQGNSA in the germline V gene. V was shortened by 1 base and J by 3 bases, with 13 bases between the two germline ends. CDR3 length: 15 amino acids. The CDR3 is CASSLDPSFGYEQYF. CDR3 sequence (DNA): TGTGCCAGCAGCTTAGACCCCTCTTTCGGCTACGAGCAGTACTTC.

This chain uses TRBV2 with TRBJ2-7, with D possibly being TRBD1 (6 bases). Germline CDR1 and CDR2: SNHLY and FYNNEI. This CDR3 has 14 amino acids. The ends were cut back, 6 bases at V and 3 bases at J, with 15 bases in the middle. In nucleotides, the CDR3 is TGTGCCAGCAGACTCATACAGGGCTACTACGAGCAGTACTTC. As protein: CASRLIQGYYEQYF. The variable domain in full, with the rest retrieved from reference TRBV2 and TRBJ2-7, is EPEVTQTPSHQVTQMGQEVILRCVPISNHLYFYWYRQILGQKVEFLVSFYNNEISEKSEIFDDQFSVERPDGSNFTLKIRSTKLEDSAMYFCASRLIQGYYEQYFGPGTRLTVT.

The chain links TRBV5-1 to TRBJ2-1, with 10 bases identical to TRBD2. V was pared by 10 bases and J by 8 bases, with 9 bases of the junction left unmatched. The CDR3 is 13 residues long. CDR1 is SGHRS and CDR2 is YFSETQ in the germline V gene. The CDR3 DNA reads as TGCGCCTCCCAGCGGGGGGGCCGGGATGAGCAGTTCTTC. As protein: CASQRGGRDEQFF.

CDR3: CASSPGTKNTGELFF. Written as DNA, the CDR3 is TGTGCCAGCAGTCCCGGGACTAAAAACACCGGGGAGCTGTTTTTT. The chain couples TRBV9 to TRBJ2-2; 7 nucleotides align to TRBD2. CDR3 length equals 15 residues. Per germline, CDR1 SGDLS and CDR2 YYNGEE. Trimming removed 5 bases from V and 2 bases from J; junction bases left unmatched: 6.

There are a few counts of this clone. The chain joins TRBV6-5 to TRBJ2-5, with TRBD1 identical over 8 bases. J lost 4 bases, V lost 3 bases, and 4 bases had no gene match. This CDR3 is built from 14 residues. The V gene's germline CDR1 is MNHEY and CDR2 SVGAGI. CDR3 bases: TGTGCCAGCAGTTATCCCACAGGGGGAGAGACCCAGTACTTC. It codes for CASSYPTGGETQYF.

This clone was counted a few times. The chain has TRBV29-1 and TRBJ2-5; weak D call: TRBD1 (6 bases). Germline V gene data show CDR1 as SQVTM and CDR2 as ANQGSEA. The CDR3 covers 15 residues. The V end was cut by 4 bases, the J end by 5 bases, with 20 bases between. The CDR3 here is CSVGDTQGHLETQYF. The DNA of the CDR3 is TGCAGCGTTGGGGACACCCAAGGTCATTTGGAGACCCAGTACTTC.

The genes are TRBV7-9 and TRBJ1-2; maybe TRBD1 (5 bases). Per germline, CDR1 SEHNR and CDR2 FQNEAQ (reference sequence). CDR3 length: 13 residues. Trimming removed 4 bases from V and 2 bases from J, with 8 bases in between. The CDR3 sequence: CASSSDTNYGYTF. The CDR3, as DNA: TGTGCCAGCAGCTCGGACACCAACTATGGCTACACCTTC.